The 7 T cell receptor beta chains below all came from one sample that was sequenced in a study of blood T cell repertoires in COVID-19. Clones were read by immunoSEQ multiplex PCR, and TCRdb kept only the in-frame ones, dropping some. Here the sample spans 380,000 or so clones, roughly 90% being singletons. Material for sequencing was peripheral blood. These receptor sequences come from a man in his forties or fifties with acute or convalescent COVID-19.

The V call is TRBV6-5, the J call TRBJ1-3; 7 bases align to TRBD1. V lost 5 bases to trimming and J lost 3 bases; unmatched junction nucleotides: 4. The CDR3 runs to 14 residues. Germline values: CDR1 MNHEY, CDR2 SVGAGI. This CDR3 reads CASSRDSGGNTIYF. The CDR3 DNA reads TGTGCCAGCAGTCGGGACAGTGGTGGAAACACCATATATTTT.

The gene calls are TRBV9 and TRBJ1-6; possibly TRBD1 for D (5 bases). V lost 3 bases and J 6 bases, leaving 10 bases between the germline ends. CDR3 length: 14 amino acids. Germline values: CDR1 SGDLS, CDR2 YYNGEE. CDR3 in DNA: TGTGCCAGCAGCGCGGCGGACACTAATTCACCCCTCCACTTT. This encodes CASSAADTNSPLHF.

This chain uses TRBV7-9 with TRBJ1-1; 7 bases match TRBD1. Germline V gives CDR1 SEHNR, CDR2 FQNEAQ (reference sequence). The junction had 8 bases not matched to a gene; V was cut back by 5 bases and J by 2 bases. The CDR3 loop spans 15 amino acids. CDR3 sequence: CASSISGQSNTEAFF. The CDR3 DNA reads as TGTGCCAGCAGCATTTCGGGACAGTCAAACACTGAAGCTTTCTTT. Using reference TRBV7-9 and TRBJ1-1 for the parts outside the CDR3, the full variable domain is DTGVSQNPRHKITKRGQNVTFRCDPISEHNRLYWYRQTLGQGPEFLTYFQNEAQLEKSRLLSDRFSAERPKGSFSTLEIQRTEQGDSAMYLCASSISGQSNTEAFFGQGTRLTVV.

The chain combines TRBV6-1 with TRBJ1-2; no clear D. Germline-derived CDR1 and CDR2 are MNHNS and SASEGT. V lost 5 bases to trimming and J lost 3 bases, with 7 bases between them. CDR3 size: 12 residues. The CDR3 nucleotides read TGTGCCAGCAGTTCAGGTGACTATGGCTACACCTTC. It is translated as CASSSGDYGYTF.

The chain joins TRBV9 to TRBJ1-1, with D possibly being TRBD1 (5 bases). The CDR3 consists of 15 residues. Germline V CDR1 and CDR2: SGDLS, YYNGEE. V lost 0 bases, J lost 1 base, and 10 bases lay in between. CDR3 DNA sequence: TGTGCCAGCAGCGTAGGCCCAGGGCCGAACACTGAAGCTTTCTTT. It codes for CASSVGPGPNTEAFF.

The CDR3 DNA is TGTGCCACCAGCAGAACTAGCGGGTCTAGCTCCTACGAGCAGTACTTC. This sequence encodes CATSRTSGSSSYEQYF. The chain joins TRBV15 to TRBJ2-7; the match to TRBD2 covers 9 bases. In germline, CDR1 is LNHNV, CDR2 YYDKDF (reference sequence). This CDR3 has 16 amino acids. V lost 2 bases to trimming and J lost 0 bases; unmatched junction nucleotides: 5.

The chain couples TRBV10-3 to TRBJ2-2; weak D call: TRBD1 (6 bases). The V end lost 8 bases, the J end lost 0 bases, and 10 bases lay between the germline ends. CDR1 ENHRY and CDR2 SYGVKD come from the germline V gene. The CDR3 loop spans 14 amino acids. In DNA, the CDR3 is TGTGCCATCGGGGGCGGGCCGAACACCGGGGAGCTGTTTTTT. It is translated as CAIGGGPNTGELFF.